This T cell receptor beta chain was obtained from a study of T-cell memory formation after mild COVID-19. The germline V and J ends were trimmed by 5 bases and 12 bases, with 14 bases remaining between them. The CDR3 totals 12 residues. CDR1 MNHEY and CDR2 SMNVEV come from the germline V gene (reference sequence). TCRdb ran MiXCR on the 5' RACE reads and lists one entry per CDR3 protein. The table records 100,000 to 130,000 distinct CDR3 sequences, 15% to 20% of them present only once. This clonotype has at least ten counts. The chain carries TRBV27 and TRBJ2-1; D uncertain. This TCR came from a man aged 18 to 30 who had mild COVID-19 (a few samples of this study predate the infection). Cell type and time point are not known. The sample was PBMCs or a T cell subset sorted from them (not recorded which). CDR3 nucleotides: TGTGCCAGCAGTGGCAACTACCTATCGCAGTTCTTC. Protein: CASSGNYLSQFF.